This T cell receptor beta chain comes out of a study of human T cells and chemical hapten exposure. Across the study: Minor pooled library volume differences mainly drove per-sample TCR yield variation.

Authors' processing steps: Sequenced samples showed a median of around 93,000 TCRs each, with counts running from about 20,000 to 690,000. TCRdb redid the calling of the RACE reads with MiXCR, one entry per CDR3 protein. The V and J calls here are based on TCRdb, not the publication. The sample yields around 80,000 distinct CDR3 sequences, around 8.7% seen once. Germline CDR1 reads SGHDN; CDR2 reads FVKESK. Trimming shortened V by 3 bases and J by 2 bases, and 5 bases separated the two germline ends. This CDR3 has 13 residues. There are many counts of this clonotype. The antigen is not known. Time point described: healthy volunteer bleed at 6 weeks. RNA extraction used unfractionated whole blood as the source of total RNA. General study points: The study found that DPC sensitization did not change TCRs above 1 in 1000 frequency.

This clonotype originated in a male donor in good health. Some clones in this sample may be carry-over from other donors' samples. The material sequenced was whole blood. The V call is TRBV14, the J call TRBJ2-4; the D is unclear. CDR3 loop: CASSHGPKNIQYF. As DNA, the CDR3 is TGTGCCAGCAGCCACGGACCCAAAAACATTCAGTACTTC.